The next 31 T cell receptor beta chains were all read from a single sample in a study of blood T cell repertoires in COVID-19. TCRdb keeps only in-frame clones here, not all; method: immunoSEQ multiplex PCR. The repertoire includes about 300,000 clones, approximately 88% of them detected once, and approximately 1.5% sits in the top ten. The sequenced sample consisted of peripheral blood. Receptors originate from a human donor with COVID-19, enrolled during active disease. The donor label of this sample is uncertain.

The chain has TRBV20-1 and TRBJ2-1, with a weak D call TRBD2 (6 bases). CDR1 and CDR2 from the germline V gene are DFQATT and SNEGSKA (reference sequence). This CDR3 has 13 residues. Trimming cost V 3 bases and J 9 bases, with 15 bases left between them. CDR3 bases: TGCAGTGCTAGTGGGGGACTGCCCATTGAGCAGTTCTTC. Amino acids: CSASGGLPIEQFF.

This clone appeared a single time. The chain has TRBV7-2 and TRBJ2-3; weak D call: TRBD2 (6 bases). The CDR3 covers 14 residues. V lost 1 base and J lost 4, with 9 bases in between. The germline CDR1 and CDR2 sequences are SGHTA and FQGNSA. For the CDR3, the DNA is TGTGCCAGCAGCTTAGGTCCGGGGGCAGATACGCAGTATTTT. Amino acid sequence: CASSLGPGADTQYF.

This clone appeared once. The chain couples TRBV15 to TRBJ1-2; 7 bases agree with TRBD1. The CDR3 spans 14 residues. The germline V gene has CDR1 LNHNV and CDR2 YYDKDF (reference sequence). The V gene end was trimmed by 4 bases and the J gene end by 7 bases; junction bases not matched to a gene: 9. The chain's CDR3 is CATSTTQGWGGYTF. In nucleotides, the CDR3 is TGTGCCACCAGCACAACACAGGGGTGGGGTGGCTACACCTTC.

The V and J genes are TRBV28 and TRBJ2-2, with 7 bases fitting TRBD1. Germline loops: CDR1 MDHEN, CDR2 SYDVKM. The junction had 8 bases not matched to a gene; V was cut back by 4 bases and J by 3 bases. This CDR3 comprises 16 residues. The CDR3 sequence is CASSSPRDSYTGELFF. The CDR3 DNA sequence: TGTGCCAGCAGTTCCCCGAGGGACAGTTACACCGGGGAGCTGTTTTTT.

This chain links TRBV6-1 with TRBJ2-7, with 11 bases aligning to TRBD2. Losses at the gene ends were 0 bases for V and 0 bases for J; bases not matched to a gene: 7. The length of the CDR3 is 18 residues. Germline V CDR1 and CDR2: MNHNS, SASEGT. The CDR3 DNA is TGTGCCAGCAGTGAAGCGGGGAGTAGCGGGAGGGCCTCCTACGAGCAGTACTTC. This sequence encodes CASSEAGSSGRASYEQYF.

V usage is TRBV28 and J usage is TRBJ2-7, with a possible D match to TRBD1 (6 bases). The V gene lost 2 bases and the J gene lost 4 bases, with 12 bases spanning the gap. CDR3 length: 14 residues. CDR1 and CDR2 (germline): MDHEN, SYDVKM. CDR3 nucleotide sequence: TGTGCCAGCAGTTTAGTAGGGGGAAGTTACGAGCAGTACTTC. Amino acid sequence: CASSLVGGSYEQYF. Combining the CDR3 with reference TRBV28 and TRBJ2-7 gives the whole variable domain DVKVTQSSRYLVKRTGEKVFLECVQDMDHENMFWYRQDPGLGLRLIYFSYDVKMKEKGDIPEGYSVSREKKERFSLILESASTNQTSMYLCASSLVGGSYEQYFGPGTRLTVT.

This chain joins TRBV6-5 and TRBJ2-1; no reliable D call. Looked up from germline, CDR1 is MNHEY and CDR2 is SVGAGI. The CDR3 sequence is 11 residues long. The ends were cut back, 6 bases at V and 4 bases at J, with 4 bases in the middle. This chain's CDR3 is CASRRYNEQFF. The CDR3 DNA is TGTGCCAGCAGACGGTACAATGAGCAGTTCTTC.

This CDR3 is CASSADTGHNTEAFF. The CDR3 coding sequence is TGCGCCAGCAGCGCTGATACAGGACATAACACTGAAGCTTTCTTT. The chain combines TRBV5-1 with TRBJ1-1; tentatively, D is TRBD1 (5 bases). This CDR3 is 15 amino acids long. The V gene's germline CDR1 is SGHRS and CDR2 YFSETQ. The V end was cut by 4 bases, the J end by 2 bases, with 15 bases between. Combining the CDR3 with reference TRBV5-1 and TRBJ1-1 gives the whole variable domain KAGVTQTPRYLIKTRGQQVTLSCSPISGHRSVSWYQQTPGQGLQFLFEYFSETQRNKGNFPGRFSGRQFSNSRSEMNVSTLELGDSALYLCASSADTGHNTEAFFGQGTRLTVV.

This chain connects TRBV19 to TRBJ1-1; 7 bases map to TRBD1. V lost 4 bases, J lost 11 bases, and 16 bases stayed unmatched. The CDR3 runs 15 residues. Germline CDR1 is LNHDA and CDR2 is SQIVND (reference sequence). The CDR3 loop reads CASSTSLRGRATAFF. The CDR3 nucleotides are TGTGCCAGTAGTACCTCGCTAAGGGGGCGGGCAACGGCTTTCTTT.

At least ten counts were recorded for this clone. This chain links TRBV28 with TRBJ2-7; a possible D gene is TRBD2 (6 bases). The CDR3 is made up of 13 amino acids. The V end was cut by 7 bases, the J end by 3 bases, with 13 bases between. The germline CDR1 and CDR2 sequences are MDHEN and SYDVKM. The CDR3 here is CASIREGLYEQYF. The CDR3 DNA reads as TGTGCCAGCATCCGAGAGGGACTCTACGAGCAGTACTTC.

The rearrangement uses TRBV5-5 and TRBJ1-1; 7 bases agree with TRBD1. V lost 4 bases to trimming and J lost 0 bases; unmatched junction nucleotides: 6. CDR1 is SGHKS, CDR2 YYEKEE, per germline (reference sequence). The CDR3 totals 15 residues. CDR3 DNA: TGTGCCAGCAGCGTTCCTCAGGGGGTGAACACTGAAGCTTTCTTT. This encodes CASSVPQGVNTEAFF.

V is TRBV27 and J is TRBJ1-5; D unresolved. The ends were cut back, 4 bases at V and 6 bases at J, with 13 bases in the middle. The V gene's germline CDR1 is MNHEY and CDR2 SMNVEV (reference sequence). The CDR3 is 14 residues long. CDR3 coding DNA: TGTGCCAGCAGTTGGGCTACTGGGAGTCAGCCCCAGCATTTT. Protein: CASSWATGSQPQHF.

This clone has just one count. V is TRBV6-5 and J is TRBJ2-2, with D perhaps matching TRBD1 (5 bases). The CDR3 covers 13 residues. Deletions cut 6 bases from V and 4 bases from J, with 9 bases between. Germline CDR1 and CDR2: MNHEY and SVGAGI. In nucleotides, the CDR3 is TGTGCCAGCAGCCAGGGCAGCACCGGGGAGCTGTTTTTT. This codes for CASSQGSTGELFF.

The CDR3 nucleotides are TGTGCCAGCAGTTCAAAGAGCGGGAGGCCCACAGATACGCAGTATTTT. Translated, it gives CASSSKSGRPTDTQYF. The rearrangement uses TRBV5-4 and TRBJ2-3, with 9 positions matching TRBD2. Germline V gene data show CDR1 as SGHNT and CDR2 as YYREEE (reference sequence). The CDR3 consists of 16 residues. The J segment lost 2 bases and the V segment lost 5 bases, leaving 9 bases of the junction unmatched.

The CDR3 coding sequence is TGTGCCAGCAGCCAACTAACAGGGTCTGAAAAACTGTTTTTT. Protein: CASSQLTGSEKLFF. The J gene is TRBJ1-4, the V gene TRBV6-5; possible D gene TRBD1, 6 bases. The CDR3 sequence is 14 residues long. V lost 6 bases and J 7 bases, leaving 15 bases between the germline ends. CDR1 and CDR2 (germline): MNHEY, SVGAGI.

The genes are TRBV5-5 and TRBJ1-1, with D perhaps matching TRBD1 (5 bases). This CDR3 has 12 residues. Germline CDR1 SGHKS, CDR2 YYEKEE (reference sequence). With 2 bases removed from V and 7 bases from J, the gap between germline ends came to 9 bases. The CDR3 DNA follows: TGTGCCAGCAGCTTCGACCAGGGTGAAGCTTTCTTT. Its protein product is CASSFDQGEAFF.

This clone was found a few times. V usage is TRBV7-2 and J usage is TRBJ2-3, with D perhaps TRBD1 (6 bases). With 5 bases removed from V and 6 bases from J, the gap between germline ends came to 18 bases. This CDR3 is built from 15 residues. Germline lookup yields CDR1 SGHTA and CDR2 FQGNSA. CDR3 bases: TGTGCCAGCAGCACCCAAGGGGGACAAGAGGATACGCAGTATTTT. It is translated as CASSTQGGQEDTQYF.

The chain links TRBV10-1 to TRBJ2-6; D possibly corresponds to TRBD1 (6 bases). Trimming left V 8 bases short and J 0 bases short, with 20 bases between. The CDR3 is 18 amino acids. Germline V gene sequence: CDR1 WNHNN, CDR2 SYGVQD (reference sequence). The CDR3 is CASRSVCRGLSGANVLTF. As DNA, the CDR3 is TGCGCCAGCCGGTCAGTTTGCAGGGGCCTCTCTGGGGCCAACGTCCTGACTTTC.

The V gene is TRBV10-3, the J gene TRBJ1-1; 7 bases match TRBD1. CDR3 length equals 9 residues. Germline V gene sequence: CDR1 ENHRY, CDR2 SYGVKD. The V and J ends lost 10 bases and 11 bases, in that order; junction bases with no gene match: 4. CDR3 bases: TGTGCCAGTAAGGGGGCGGCTTTCTTT. This gives the protein CASKGAAFF.

The V gene is TRBV5-1, the J gene TRBJ1-3; TRBD1 aligns across 7 bases. V shed 7 bases, J shed 7 bases, and the junction held 11 bases outside the gene matches. The CDR3 sequence is 14 residues long. Germline assignment: CDR1 SGHRS and CDR2 YFSETQ. As DNA, the CDR3 is TGCGCCAGCGGGGAGACAGGGTCGGGTAACACCATATATTTT. Protein sequence: CASGETGSGNTIYF.

The chain carries TRBV30 and TRBJ2-7; TRBD1 matches 8 bases. This CDR3 contains 13 residues. Germline CDR1 and CDR2: GTSNPN and SVGIG (reference sequence). J lost 3 bases, V lost 4 bases, and 5 bases had no gene match. This CDR3 reads CAWIKGQGYEQYF. CDR3 bases: TGTGCCTGGATTAAAGGACAGGGCTACGAGCAGTACTTC.

V is TRBV7-3 and J is TRBJ2-7; 11 positions agree with TRBD1. CDR3 length equals 15 residues. With V trimmed by 4 bases and J by 0 bases, 2 bases remained unmatched. Germline V CDR1 and CDR2: SGHTA, FQGTGA. The CDR3 loop is CASSSGQGASYEQYF. Written as DNA, the CDR3 is TGTGCCAGCAGCTCCGGACAGGGGGCCTCCTACGAGCAGTACTTC.

This clone was detected once. The rearrangement joins TRBV18 to TRBJ1-2, with 7 positions matching TRBD1. This CDR3 has 15 residues. Per the germline V gene, CDR1 is KGHSH and CDR2 is LQKENI. V was clipped by 0 bases and J by 5 bases; unmatched bases: 6. The CDR3 spells CASSPPPRTGYGYTF. CDR3 DNA sequence: TGTGCCAGCTCACCACCGCCTAGGACAGGATATGGCTACACCTTC.

The gene calls are TRBV6-5 and TRBJ1-4; 8 positions agree with TRBD1. Germline loops: CDR1 MNHEY, CDR2 SVGAGI. The length of the CDR3 is 15 residues. After removal of 0 bases from V and 6 bases from J, the junction contained 3 bases not matched to a gene. The CDR3 loop is CASSYSGQDHEKLFF. The CDR3 DNA follows: TGTGCCAGCAGTTACTCGGGACAGGACCATGAAAAACTGTTTTTT.

The chain is built from TRBV28 and TRBJ1-1; TRBD1 matches at 9 bases. Per germline, CDR1 MDHEN and CDR2 SYDVKM. The CDR3 runs to 16 residues. Trimming cost V 2 bases and J 2 bases; bases outside gene matches: 6. In DNA, the CDR3 is TGTGCCAGCAGTTTAGACGGGACAGGGCTAAACACTGAAGCTTTCTTT. As protein: CASSLDGTGLNTEAFF.

V is TRBV27 and J is TRBJ1-6, with a weak D call TRBD1 (5 bases). CDR1 is MNHEY, CDR2 SMNVEV, per germline (reference sequence). V lost 2 bases, J lost 6 bases, and 8 bases lay in between. This CDR3 contains 14 residues. The CDR3 loop reads CASSLSRGNSPLHF. CDR3 nucleotides: TGTGCCAGCAGTTTAAGTAGGGGTAATTCACCCCTCCACTTT.

This rearrangement joins TRBV19 to TRBJ2-3; 7 bases line up with TRBD1. Germline V gene sequence: CDR1 LNHDA, CDR2 SQIVND (reference sequence). CDR3 length: 16 amino acids. After removal of 1 base from V and 0 bases from J, the junction contained 4 bases not matched to a gene. In nucleotides, the CDR3 is TGTGCCAGTAGTATAGTCCGGGACAGAAGCACAGATACGCAGTATTTT. It encodes CASSIVRDRSTDTQYF.

The CDR3 is CASSSGVNTEAFF. The CDR3 DNA is TGTGCCAGCAGTTCCGGAGTGAACACTGAAGCTTTCTTT. The chain couples TRBV28 to TRBJ1-1; D not certain. The V end was cut by 4 bases, the J end by 0 bases, with 6 bases between. The CDR3 is 13 residues long. CDR1 MDHEN and CDR2 SYDVKM come from the germline V gene.

The chain employs TRBV5-6 and TRBJ1-6; no definite D call. Germline CDR1 is SGHDT and CDR2 is YYEEEE. The CDR3 has 15 residues. V was cut by 4 bases and J by 8 bases, with 16 bases left in between. This CDR3 reads CASSPDTSSYSPLHF. The CDR3 DNA follows: TGTGCCAGCAGCCCCGACACGAGCTCTTATTCACCCCTCCACTTT.

The chain has TRBV5-1 and TRBJ1-4, with 7 bases lining up with TRBD1. Germline CDR1 reads SGHRS; CDR2 reads YFSETQ. The CDR3 spans 15 residues. With V trimmed by 3 bases and J by 3 bases, 5 bases remained unmatched. CDR3 coding DNA: TGCGCCAGCAGCTCATTCGGGACAGCTAATGAAAAACTGTTTTTT. This codes for CASSSFGTANEKLFF.

The chain has TRBV5-6 and TRBJ1-1, with D possibly TRBD1 on 6 matching bases. Germline CDR1 SGHDT, CDR2 YYEEEE. Trimming shortened V by 0 bases and J by 5 bases, and 23 bases separated the two germline ends. The CDR3 totals 18 residues. CDR3 DNA sequence: TGTGCCAGCAGCTTGGTACGTAGGATTACAGGGTATGAAACTGAAGCTTTCTTT. It specifies CASSLVRRITGYETEAFF.